The entry that follows covers one T cell receptor (beta chain) sequence. These data are taken from a study of cytomegalovirus exposure and HLA in healthy donors. Primers: 60 Vbeta forward and 13 Jbeta reverse. TCRdb keeps only in-frame clones here, not all; method: immunoSEQ multiplex PCR. This repertoire includes 65,000 to 90,000 clones. Sequencing was carried out using PBMCs. This clonotype originated in a female donor in good health and CMV-seropositive.

CDR3: CASGSSGVSISELTYNEQFF. Here the CDR3 DNA reads TGTGCTAGTGGCTCATCAGGGGTTAGCATTTCGGAGCTAACTTACAATGAGCAGTTCTTC. The V call is TRBV12-5, the J call TRBJ2-1, with D perhaps matching TRBD1 (6 bases). Germline loops: CDR1 LGHNT, CDR2 FRNRAP. V was trimmed by 6 bases and J by 4 bases, leaving 31 bases between them. The CDR3 extends over 20 amino acids.